This is a list of T cell receptor beta chains from one sample in a study of blood T cells in healthy people across ages. TCRdb called the 5' RACE reads again in MiXCR, with one record for every CDR3 protein. The data contain over a million distinct CDR3 sequences, around 40% of them singletons. The sequenced material came from blood. Source of these receptors: a young woman in good health. Both conserved end residues are part of each CDR3. The order of the fields is V gene, D gene, CDR3 length, clone size, J gene, CDR3 DNA, CDR3 protein. A D gene is named only where the DNA matches it firmly. Clone size is stated in some rows and not others, as once, few, many or a class when expanded.

>TRBV27|-|16|few|TRBJ1-2
TGTGCCAGCAGTCCACTCCTGGGCAGGCGGCACTATGGCTACACCTTC
CASSPLLGRRHYGYTF
>TRBV27|-|14|-|TRBJ1-5
TGTGCCAGCAGCGGACACGGAGACCATCAGCCCCAGCATTTT
CASSGHGDHQPQHF
>TRBV30|-|12|-|TRBJ1-2
TGTGCCTGGAGGCCGACAGGCTATGGCTACACCTTC
CAWRPTGYGYTF
>TRBV10-1|-|13|-|TRBJ2-4
TGCGCCAGCAGTTCAGGGGTTAAGAACATTCAGTACTTC
CASSSGVKNIQYF
>TRBV3-1|-|11|-|TRBJ1-3
TGTGCCAGCAGCGCCAGAAACACCATATATTTT
CASSARNTIYF
>TRBV14|-|16|-|TRBJ1-2
TGTGCCAGCAGCCAAGATTGGGCAGGGAAGGACTATGGCTACACCTTC
CASSQDWAGKDYGYTF
>TRBV7-2|-|15|-|TRBJ2-5
TGTGCCAGCAGCTTGTATAAAAGCCCGCCGGAGACCCAGTACTTC
CASSLYKSPPETQYF
>TRBV28|-|12|few|TRBJ1-5
TGTGCCAGCACTAAGACGTATCAGCCCCAGCATTTT
CASTKTYQPQHF
>TRBV28|-|15|-|TRBJ1-2
TGTGCCAGCAGTGAGGCAGGACCACCTAACTATGGCTACACCTTC
CASSEAGPPNYGYTF
>TRBV28|-|12|-|TRBJ2-6
TGTGCCAGCGGCATTGGGGGAAACGTCCTGACTTTC
CASGIGGNVLTF
>TRBV4-1|TRBD2|15|many|TRBJ2-3
TGCGCCAGCAGCCAATTAGCGGGGGGGGCTGATACGCAGTATTTT
CASSQLAGGADTQYF
>TRBV6-2/TRBV6-3|TRBD1|15|-|TRBJ2-7
TGTGCCAGCAGCCCCGGGACAGGGATAGGTGGAGAGCAGTACTTC
CASSPGTGIGGEQYF
>TRBV7-2|-|14|few|TRBJ1-1
TGTGCCAGCAGCTTCGTGGGGCTGGACACTGAAGCTTTCTTT
CASSFVGLDTEAFF
>TRBV7-2|TRBD2|13|-|TRBJ2-5
TGCGCCAGCAGCTTGATGCGGGGGAATGAGCAGTACTTC
CASSLMRGNEQYF
>TRBV6-5|-|13|-|TRBJ1-6
TGTGCCAGCACCGGACCGTTTAATTCACCCCTCCACTTT
CASTGPFNSPLHF
>TRBV6-2/TRBV6-3|TRBD2|16|-|TRBJ2-7
TGTGCCAGCAGTACCCGACTAGCCGCCTCCTACAATGAGCAGTACTTC
CASSTRLAASYNEQYF